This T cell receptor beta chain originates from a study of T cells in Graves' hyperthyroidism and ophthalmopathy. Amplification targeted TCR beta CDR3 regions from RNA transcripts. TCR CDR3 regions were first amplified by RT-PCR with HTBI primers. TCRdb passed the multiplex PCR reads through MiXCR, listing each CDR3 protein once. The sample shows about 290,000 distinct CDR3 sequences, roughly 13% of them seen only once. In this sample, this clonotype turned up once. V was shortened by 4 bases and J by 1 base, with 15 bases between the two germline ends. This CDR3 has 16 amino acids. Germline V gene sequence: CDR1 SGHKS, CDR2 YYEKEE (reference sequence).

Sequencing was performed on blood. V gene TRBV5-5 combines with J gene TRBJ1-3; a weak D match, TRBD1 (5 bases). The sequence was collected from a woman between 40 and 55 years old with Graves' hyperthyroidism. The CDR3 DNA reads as TGTGCCAGCAGCCAAGTCCAGGGTTTATCTGGAAACACCATATATTTT. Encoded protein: CASSQVQGLSGNTIYF.